The 20 T cell receptor beta chains reported below all come from one sample, sequenced in a study of T cell repertoires in cytomegalovirus infection. TCRdb re-analysed the reads in MiXCR, keeping a single row per CDR3 protein. The sample contains 380,000 or so distinct CDR3 sequences, about 35% of which appear only once. Antigens of these TCRs are unknown. Material: cultured PBMCs, obtained from culture after CMV antigen stimulation. Receptors were obtained from a human donor in good health (CMV status not recorded). Some clones in this sample may be carry-over from other donors' samples.

This clonotype appeared a single time. The V gene is TRBV6-6, the J gene TRBJ1-1; tentative D call: TRBD1 (5 bases). Trimming took 7 bases from V and 4 from J, leaving 19 bases between them. The V gene's germline CDR1 is MNHNY and CDR2 SVGAGI (reference sequence). The CDR3 runs 15 residues. The CDR3 here is CASTSGTVRGTEAFF. DNA of the CDR3: TGTGCCAGCACCTCGGGGACGGTTAGGGGCACTGAAGCTTTCTTT.

The V and J genes are TRBV10-3 and TRBJ2-1; D possibly matches TRBD1 or TRBD2 (5 bases each). V was pared by 6 bases and J by 0 bases, with 12 bases between. Germline V gene sequence: CDR1 ENHRY, CDR2 SYGVKD. The CDR3 spans 15 residues. The CDR3 DNA reads as TGTGCCATCAGAGGGACGGAGAGCTCCTACAATGAGCAGTTCTTC. This gives the protein CAIRGTESSYNEQFF.

This clonotype showed up just a few times. V usage is TRBV28 and J usage is TRBJ1-6; the D gene is possibly TRBD1 (6 bases). The CDR3 extends over 15 amino acids. Germline loops: CDR1 MDHEN, CDR2 SYDVKM. V gave up 6 bases and J gave up 7 bases, with 16 bases separating them. The CDR3 DNA reads as TGTGCCAGCAGGGGGGCCGGGGCAAAGAATTCACCCCTCCACTTT. This gives the protein CASRGAGAKNSPLHF.

This clonotype was recorded a few times. The chain joins TRBV7-9 to TRBJ2-3; the match to TRBD2 covers 8 bases. Trimming removed 8 bases from V and 0 bases from J; junction bases left unmatched: 7. Germline loops: CDR1 SEHNR, CDR2 FQNEAQ (reference sequence). The CDR3 sequence is 15 residues long. The CDR3 coding sequence is TGTGCCAGCTCTAAGCGGGAGACTAGCACAGATACGCAGTATTTT. Its protein is CASSKRETSTDTQYF.

A remark on this clonotype: It may be a read error: a sequence one base away is much more abundant. The rearrangement uses TRBV7-2 and TRBJ2-1; D unclear. In germline, CDR1 is SGHTA, CDR2 FQGNSA. The CDR3 totals 14 residues. Trimming shortened V by 5 bases and J by 9 bases, and 17 bases separated the two germline ends. The CDR3 DNA sequence: TGTACCAGCAGCCAAGACCCGGGTTGGGGTGAGCAGTTCTTC. Protein product: CTSSQDPGWGEQFF.

This clonotype was seen a handful of times. This chain uses TRBV6-2 or TRBV6-3 with TRBJ2-5; D not certain. The CDR3 length is 14 residues. With 0 bases removed from V and 1 base from J, the gap between germline ends came to 6 bases. Germline V CDR1 and CDR2: MNHEY, SVGEGT. Here the CDR3 reads CASSYSQFQETQYF. The CDR3 nucleotides are TGTGCCAGCAGTTACTCACAGTTCCAAGAGACCCAGTACTTC.

A note on this clonotype: A junction end diverges from the germline sequence, so it may reflect a read error. The chain couples TRBV2 to TRBJ2-1; no clear D gene. The CDR3 sequence is 11 residues long. Germline CDR1 and CDR2: SNHLY and FYNNEI. The CDR3 spells CASREDSLGFF. Written as DNA, the CDR3 is TGTGCCAGCAGGGAAGACTCATTGGGGTTCTTC. Full variable domain (missing parts from reference TRBV2 and TRBJ2-1): EPEVTQTPSHQVTQMGQEVILRCVPISNHLYFYWYRQILGQKVEFLVSFYNNEISEKSEIFDDQFSVERPDGSNFTLKIRSTKLEDSAMYFCASREDSLGFFGPGTRLTVL.

The chain couples TRBV6-2 or TRBV6-3 to TRBJ2-7; no clear D gene. The CDR3 covers 12 residues. The germline V and J ends were trimmed by 4 bases and 4 bases, with 8 bases remaining between them. The germline V gene has CDR1 MNHEY and CDR2 SVGEGT. CDR3 amino acids: CASSFQAYEQYF. The DNA for the CDR3 is TGTGCCAGCAGTTTTCAGGCTTACGAGCAGTACTTC.

In its sample, this clonotype was seen a few times. The rearrangement joins TRBV7-3 to TRBJ2-1; D remains ambiguous. Trimming took 0 bases from V and 0 from J, leaving 9 bases between them. CDR1 SGHTA and CDR2 FQGTGA come from the germline V gene. The CDR3 is 16 residues long. The CDR3 loop is CASSLTGGYSYNEQFF. DNA for the CDR3: TGTGCCAGCAGCTTAACTGGCGGCTACTCCTACAATGAGCAGTTCTTC. Full variable domain (missing parts from reference TRBV7-3 and TRBJ2-1): GAGVSQTPSNKVTEKGKYVELRCDPISGHTALYWYRQSLGQGPEFLIYFQGTGAADDSGLPNDRFFAVRPEGSVSTLKIQRTERGDSAVYLCASSLTGGYSYNEQFFGPGTRLTVL.

V is TRBV6-8 and J is TRBJ1-2, with D uncertain. The CDR3 sequence is 13 residues long. V was clipped by 4 bases and J by 8 bases, with 14 bases between them. Germline CDR1 reads MNHGY; CDR2 reads SAAAGT. CDR3 coding DNA: TGTGCCAGCAGTTCTCCGTCCCTATGGGGCTACACCTTC. Amino acid sequence: CASSSPSLWGYTF.

The rearrangement links TRBV9 to TRBJ2-1, with a tentative D call TRBD2 (5 bases). The CDR3 length is 14 residues. Germline CDR1 reads SGDLS; CDR2 reads YYNGEE. The V and J ends lost 3 bases and 9 bases respectively, with 16 bases between them. CDR3 DNA: TGTGCCAGCAGCGGGAGCGGTACCTCGGGTGAGCAGTTCTTC. The encoded protein is CASSGSGTSGEQFF.

The chain recombines TRBV19 with TRBJ1-2; no firm D call. From germline, CDR1 is LNHDA and CDR2 SQIVND (reference sequence). V was pared by 3 bases and J by 9 bases, with 11 bases between. The CDR3 has 12 residues. This CDR3 reads CASSISSGRYTF. The DNA for the CDR3 is TGTGCCAGTAGTATTTCGTCAGGTCGCTACACCTTC.

The rearrangement links TRBV6-2 or TRBV6-3 to TRBJ2-7; D remains unclear. V was pared by 3 bases and J by 3 bases, with 9 bases between. The CDR3 spans 13 residues. Germline V gene data show CDR1 as MNHEY and CDR2 as SVGEGT. CDR3 loop: CASSYSASYEQYV. The CDR3 DNA reads as TGTGCCAGCAGTTATTCCGCCAGCTACGAGCAGTACGTC.

This clonotype was counted only a few times. The rearrangement uses TRBV7-8 and TRBJ2-1, with a tentative D call TRBD2 (6 bases). The germline V gene has CDR1 SGHVS and CDR2 FQNEAQ. There are 17 residues in the CDR3. Trimming took off 1 base at V and 1 base at J, with 14 bases between the two ends. Here the CDR3 reads CASSLGPGVGSYNEQFF. DNA for the CDR3: TGTGCCAGCAGCTTAGGCCCGGGAGTTGGGTCCTACAATGAGCAGTTCTTC.

This chain links TRBV24-1 with TRBJ2-3; no reliable D call. The CDR3 extends over 14 amino acids. CDR1 KGHDR and CDR2 SFDVKD come from the germline V gene. The V end lost 0 bases, the J end lost 4 bases, and 7 bases lay between the germline ends. The CDR3 DNA follows: TGTGCCACCAGTGATTTGATTTTCGCAGATACGCAGTATTTT. Protein product: CATSDLIFADTQYF.

This rearrangement joins TRBV28 to TRBJ1-1; no definite D call. V was cut by 7 bases and J by 7 bases, with 13 bases left in between. Germline CDR1 is MDHEN and CDR2 is SYDVKM. The CDR3 runs to 12 residues. Here the CDR3 DNA reads TGTGCCAGCACCCGTGGGAAGGGTGAAGCTTTCTTT. Translation: CASTRGKGEAFF.

In its sample, this clonotype was seen many times. The CDR3 spells CASRPQAGNQPQHF. In DNA form, the CDR3 reads TGTGCCAGCAGGCCCCAGGCGGGGAATCAGCCCCAGCATTTT. The genes are TRBV7-8 and TRBJ1-5; D gene unclear. Trimming shortened V by 6 bases and J by 4 bases, and 13 bases separated the two germline ends. CDR3 length: 14 amino acids. CDR1 is SGHVS and CDR2 is FQNEAQ in the germline V gene.

This clonotype has just a few counts. The rearrangement links TRBV19 to TRBJ1-5, with a possible D match to TRBD1 (5 bases). The V gene's germline CDR1 is LNHDA and CDR2 SQIVND (reference sequence). This CDR3 has 16 amino acids. V gave up 7 bases and J gave up 6 bases, with 22 bases separating them. CDR3 region: CASTTNPPGQGQPQHF. The CDR3 bases are TGTGCCAGTACTACTAACCCGCCGGGGCAGGGTCAGCCCCAGCATTTT.

This chain connects TRBV6-1 to TRBJ1-5, with 9 nucleotides matching TRBD1. J was trimmed by 5 bases and V by 5 bases; bases with no gene match: 7. CDR1 and CDR2 (germline): MNHNS, SASEGT. The CDR3 extends over 15 amino acids. The DNA for the CDR3 is TGTGCCAGCAGTACCCCGGGACAGGGTCATCAGCCCCAGCATTTT. Its translation is CASSTPGQGHQPQHF.

This rearrangement joins TRBV10-3 to TRBJ2-1, with D perhaps matching TRBD1 (6 bases). Germline V gene sequence: CDR1 ENHRY, CDR2 SYGVKD. The CDR3 consists of 13 residues. The germline V and J ends were trimmed by 2 bases and 10 bases, with 12 bases remaining between them. The CDR3 region is CAISEQTGREQFF. The CDR3 DNA follows: TGTGCCATCAGTGAGCAAACAGGGAGAGAGCAGTTCTTC.